Here is one T cell receptor beta chain with its context. With V trimmed by 5 bases and J by 7 bases, 12 bases remained unmatched. CDR3 length: 16 residues. Germline CDR1 reads LGHNA; CDR2 reads YNFKEQ. Original processing methods: Nucleated cell number was recorded as an estimate derived from reference gene primer amplification. Using immunoSEQ multiplex PCR, the repertoire was profiled, and TCRdb retains in-frame clones only, with some absent. The DNA was the basis for D and trimming; V, J and clone size are from that table. The profile shows some 250,000 clones, roughly four fifths of them singletons. The sample is drawn from a study of blood T cell repertoires in COVID-19.

The chain links TRBV4-2 to TRBJ2-5; 11 bases are a match to TRBD2. This sequence originates from a young man who had recovered from COVID-19. Sequencing was done on a sample of peripheral blood. CDR3 region: CASSETLAGGSGTQYF. As DNA, the CDR3 is TGTGCCAGCAGCGAGACGCTAGCGGGGGGATCTGGGACCCAGTACTTC.